This is a list of T cell receptor beta chains from one sample in a study of beta chain features in type 1 diabetes. Generated by immunoSEQ multiplex PCR, the TCRdb table keeps only in-frame clones and is missing some. This sample has 300,000 to 400,000 clones; roughly 12% occur once, and the top ten carry about 0.017%. The sequenced material came from naive CD4+ T cells from blood. The receptors come from a man aged 18 to 29 in good health. Each CDR3 is given with its conserved first and last residue. D genes are given only for firm matches. Size values are once, few and many counts, or a class for expanded clones, and some rows have none.

TRBV18	14	few	TRBD1	TRBJ1-2	CASSTGTGDSDYTF	TGTGCCAGCTCAACCGGGACAGGGGATAGCGACTACACCTTC
TRBV5-1	14	few	NA	TRBJ2-7	CASTPWEGAYEQYF	TGCGCCAGCACCCCATGGGAGGGGGCCTACGAGCAGTACTTC
TRBV19	16	NA	NA	TRBJ1-1	CASSTDRQALNTEAFF	TGTGCCAGTAGTACCGACAGACAGGCCCTGAACACTGAAGCTTTCTTT
TRBV5-4	18	few	TRBD2	TRBJ2-3	CASSRGAGAVLGTDTQYF	TGTGCCAGCAGCCGGGGAGCGGGAGCGGTCTTGGGCACAGATACGCAGTATTTT
TRBV28	15	few	TRBD1	TRBJ2-5	CASRPTGQGVIAQYF	TGTGCCAGCAGGCCTACGGGACAGGGGGTCATTGCCCAGTACTTC
TRBV9	15	few	NA	TRBJ2-2	CASSVAGHETGELFF	TGTGCCAGCAGCGTAGCGGGACACGAAACCGGGGAGCTGTTTTTT
TRBV7-9	14	few	TRBD1	TRBJ2-1	CASSPRDSYNEQFF	TGTGCCAGCAGCCCCCGGGACAGCTACAATGAGCAGTTCTTC
TRBV6-6	14	few	TRBD1	TRBJ2-5	CASSPPGGPGTQYF	TGTGCCAGCAGTCCCCCAGGGGGCCCGGGGACCCAGTACTTC
TRBV6-1	12	NA	NA	TRBJ2-7	CASSHREAEQYF	TGTGCCAGCAGTCACAGGGAAGCCGAGCAGTACTTC
TRBV7-3	15	NA	TRBD1	TRBJ2-5	CASSSLGQPQETQYF	TGTGCCAGCAGCTCACTGGGACAGCCTCAAGAGACCCAGTACTTC
TRBV28	15	few	TRBD1	TRBJ1-1	CASSSTGQGVTEAFF	TGTGCCAGCAGTTCAACAGGACAGGGGGTTACTGAAGCTTTCTTT
TRBV10-3	13	NA	TRBD1	TRBJ2-5	CAIRQGAGETQYF	TGTGCCATCAGACAGGGGGCTGGAGAGACCCAGTACTTC
TRBV19	13	NA	NA	TRBJ2-1	CASSVQALSEQFF	TGTGCCAGTAGTGTACAGGCCCTTAGTGAGCAGTTCTTC
TRBV4-2	14	few	TRBD1	TRBJ2-7	CASSQGQGSYEQYF	TGTGCCAGCAGCCAAGGACAGGGCTCCTACGAGCAGTACTTC
TRBV18	15	NA	NA	TRBJ1-1	CASSPAQGSSTEAFF	TGTGCCAGCTCACCCGCACAGGGAAGTTCCACTGAAGCTTTCTTT
TRBV5-6	15	NA	NA	TRBJ2-4	CASTRRGGSKNIQYF	TGTGCCAGCACCCGCAGGGGTGGCTCCAAAAACATTCAGTACTTC
TRBV6-1	12	NA	NA	TRBJ1-1	CASRNSGWAAFF	TGTGCCAGCAGGAACTCAGGCTGGGCAGCTTTCTTT
TRBV2	12	NA	NA	TRBJ2-7	CASRLLSYEQYF	TGTGCCAGCAGACTTCTGTCCTACGAGCAGTACTTC
TRBV7-9	13	NA	NA	TRBJ1-1	CASSSQGNTEAFF	TGTGCCAGCAGCTCCCAGGGGAACACTGAAGCTTTCTTT
TRBV6-5	16	NA	TRBD1	TRBJ1-2	CASSYDETGTNYGYTF	TGTGCCAGCAGCTACGACGAGACAGGGACTAACTATGGCTACACCTTC
TRBV7-8	21	few	TRBD2	TRBJ2-1	CASSLAPSGERTSGLYNEQFF	TGTGCCAGCAGCTTAGCGCCATCAGGTGAAAGGACTAGCGGACTTTACAATGAGCAGTTCTTC
TRBV7-9	14	NA	TRBD1	TRBJ1-2	CASSLGTGNYGYTF	TGTGCCAGCAGCCTGGGGACAGGGAACTATGGCTACACCTTC
TRBV7-2	14	few	TRBD2	TRBJ2-7	CASSPGLAGVEQYF	TGTGCCAGCAGCCCCGGACTAGCGGGGGTCGAGCAGTACTTC
TRBV7-2	15	few	TRBD2	TRBJ2-5	CASSLGLAGVETQYF	TGTGCCAGCAGCTTAGGCTTAGCGGGGGTCGAGACCCAGTACTTC
TRBV6-6	15	once	NA	TRBJ2-1	CASSYGAVQHNEQFF	TGTGCCAGCAGTTACGGGGCGGTTCAGCACAATGAGCAGTTCTTC
TRBV7-8	14	few	NA	TRBJ2-7	CASGPWTSSYEQYF	TGTGCCAGCGGTCCCTGGACAAGTAGCTACGAGCAGTACTTC
TRBV5-1	15	few	TRBD1	TRBJ2-6	CASSLRQGRANVLTF	TGCGCCAGCAGCTTAAGACAGGGAAGAGCCAACGTCCTGACTTTC
TRBV6-6	15	few	TRBD1	TRBJ2-6	CASNRQGAGANVLTF	TGTGCCAGCAATCGACAGGGGGCTGGGGCCAACGTCCTGACTTTC
TRBV19	13	few	TRBD2	TRBJ2-1	CASTISGHNEQFF	TGTGCCAGTACCATTAGCGGGCACAATGAGCAGTTCTTC
TRBV11-2	15	NA	TRBD1	TRBJ1-1	CASSLRTGMNTKAFF	TGTGCCAGCAGCCTCAGGACAGGGATGAACACTAAAGCTTTCTTT
TRBV15	17	NA	NA	TRBJ1-2	CATSRDQALSRNYGYTF	TGTGCCACCAGCAGAGATCAAGCTTTGTCAAGAAACTATGGCTACACCTTC
TRBV28	16	NA	NA	TRBJ1-2	CASSNWGRGTNYGYTF	TGTGCCAGCAGTAACTGGGGGAGGGGTACTAACTATGGCTACACCTTC
TRBV19	14	few	NA	TRBJ2-1	CASSIGGPYNEQFF	TGTGCCAGTAGTATAGGGGGGCCCTACAATGAGCAGTTCTTC
TRBV19	14	NA	NA	TRBJ1-2	CASSTTGDNYGYTF	TGTGCCAGTAGTACGACAGGCGACAACTATGGCTACACCTTC
TRBV10-3	16	few	TRBD2	TRBJ2-5	CAISGGLAGPQETQYF	TGTGCCATCAGTGGGGGACTAGCGGGTCCGCAAGAGACCCAGTACTTC